This entry lists 25 T cell receptor beta chains sequenced from one sample in a study of blood T cells in healthy people across ages. With a J-beta primer mix and a sample-barcoded 5' primer, a second PCR ran about 7 to 11 cycles. One entry per CDR3 protein, called by TCRdb with MiXCR from the 5' RACE reads. The profile covers about 1,800,000 distinct CDR3 sequences, with under 30% appearing a single time and 6.5% to 8.5% taken by the ten largest. Sequencing was carried out using blood. Source of these receptors: a woman aged 30 to 39 in good health.

This clonotype was recorded at least ten times. The V and J genes are TRBV20-1 and TRBJ2-3, with D unresolved. The CDR3 length is 15 residues. V was shortened by 2 bases and J by 4 bases, with 16 bases between the two germline ends. CDR1 DFQATT and CDR2 SNEGSKA come from the germline V gene (reference sequence). The CDR3 is CSARPPRAQPDTQYF. In nucleotides, the CDR3 is TGCAGTGCTAGACCCCCCCGAGCCCAACCAGATACGCAGTATTTT.

This clonotype was counted ten times or more. The chain employs TRBV29-1 and TRBJ2-7; weak D call: TRBD1 (5 bases). Germline V gene data show CDR1 as SQVTM and CDR2 as ANQGSEA. V gave up 1 base and J gave up 2 bases, with 6 bases separating them. This CDR3 has 12 residues. The CDR3 region has the DNA TGCAGCGTTGAAGTACAGGCCTACGAGCAGTACTTC. Translation gives CSVEVQAYEQYF.

This clonotype came up a few times. The chain carries TRBV11-1 and TRBJ1-1; D might be TRBD1 (5 bases). Germline V gene data show CDR1 as SGHAT and CDR2 as FQDESV (reference sequence). V shed 2 bases and J shed 3 bases, with 10 bases lying between them. The CDR3 consists of 14 residues. The DNA of the CDR3 is TGTGCCAGCAGCTTAAGCAGGGCGGACACTGAAGCTTTCTTT. Protein: CASSLSRADTEAFF.

The chain links TRBV9 to TRBJ2-1; 12 bases agree with TRBD2. The J segment lost 6 bases and the V segment lost 2 bases, leaving 3 bases of the junction unmatched. Germline V lookup: CDR1 SGDLS, CDR2 YYNGEE. This CDR3 has 15 residues. The CDR3 DNA follows: TGTGCCAGCAGCGTCATGACTAGCGGGGGCAATGAGCAGTTCTTC. Protein: CASSVMTSGGNEQFF.

This clonotype was observed a few times. The chain links TRBV5-5 to TRBJ1-1, with TRBD1 as a possible D gene (5 bases). Germline V gene data show CDR1 as SGHKS and CDR2 as YYEKEE (reference sequence). The CDR3 runs 12 residues. V lost 7 bases and J lost 5, with 12 bases in between. CDR3 coding DNA: TGTGCCAGCGTTGATGGGGCGACTGAAGCTTTCTTT. As protein: CASVDGATEAFF.

The chain is built from TRBV5-1 and TRBJ1-1; the D is unclear. The germline V gene has CDR1 SGHRS and CDR2 YFSETQ. Between the trimmed V and J ends, which lost 4 bases and 1 base, there was a span of 14 bases. The CDR3 extends over 15 amino acids. The CDR3 reads CASSTRPRENTEAFF. Here the CDR3 DNA reads TGCGCCAGCAGCACTCGACCCCGAGAGAACACTGAAGCTTTCTTT. The whole variable domain, remainder taken from reference TRBV5-1 and TRBJ1-1, is KAGVTQTPRYLIKTRGQQVTLSCSPISGHRSVSWYQQTPGQGLQFLFEYFSETQRNKGNFPGRFSGRQFSNSRSEMNVSTLELGDSALYLCASSTRPRENTEAFFGQGTRLTVV.

CDR3 bases: TGTGCCAGCAGCTTAGCTAACCCTAGCACAGATACGCAGTATTTT. Amino acid sequence: CASSLANPSTDTQYF. The chain links TRBV7-2 to TRBJ2-3; D remains ambiguous. The length of the CDR3 is 15 residues. Germline V gene lookup returns CDR1 SGHTA and CDR2 FQGNSA. V lost 0 bases, J lost 0 bases, and 7 bases lay in between.

Remarks on this clonotype: The junction does not match germline at one end; this may be a read error. The chain links TRBV7-2 to TRBJ2-3, with 8 bases aligning to TRBD2. CDR3 length equals 14 residues. The germline CDR1 and CDR2 sequences are SGHTA and FQGNSA. In nucleotides, the CDR3 is TGTGCCAGCAGCCGACTAGCGAGAGCAGATACGCAGGATTTT. Residues: CASSRLARADTQDF.

The J gene is TRBJ2-2, the V gene TRBV12-3 or TRBV12-4, with D unresolved. The CDR3 sequence is 12 residues long. Trimming took 6 bases from V and 6 from J, leaving 8 bases between them. CDR3 DNA sequence: TGTGCCAGCAGGGAGCTTTCCGGGGAGCTGTTTTTT. The encoded protein is CASRELSGELFF.

The V call is TRBV9, the J call TRBJ2-2, with TRBD1 as a possible D gene (6 bases). V was clipped by 4 bases and J by 0 bases, with 16 bases between them. Germline CDR1 SGDLS, CDR2 YYNGEE. The CDR3 is made up of 17 amino acids. In nucleotides, the CDR3 is TGTGCCAGCAGCTCAGGGGCCGGCAGGTCGAACACCGGGGAGCTGTTTTTT. Protein product: CASSSGAGRSNTGELFF.

This clonotype occurred once. This may be a read error: a much more frequent sequence differs by one nucleotide. The chain recombines TRBV6-5 with TRBJ2-4; no clear D gene. The CDR3 covers 13 residues. Germline CDR1 reads MNHEY; CDR2 reads SVGAGI. V lost 9 bases and J lost 13, with 22 bases in between. The CDR3 here is CAREAPGCNEQYF. CDR3 sequence (DNA): TGTGCCAGAGAAGCACCAGGCTGCAATGAGCAGTACTTC.

This clonotype was observed a single time. The rearrangement links TRBV9 to TRBJ1-5; perhaps TRBD1 as D (5 bases). Germline CDR1 reads SGDLS; CDR2 reads YYNGEE. The CDR3 has 14 residues. The V end was cut by 4 bases, the J end by 7 bases, with 15 bases between. The CDR3 here is CASSLGPWGQPQHF. The CDR3 DNA reads TGTGCCAGCAGCCTGGGTCCTTGGGGGCAGCCCCAGCATTTT.

Only a few counts were recorded for this clonotype. This chain joins TRBV6-1 and TRBJ1-2; D gene ambiguous. V lost 4 bases and J 4 bases, leaving 10 bases between the germline ends. Germline values: CDR1 MNHNS, CDR2 SASEGT. The CDR3 spans 13 residues. The CDR3 sequence: CASSGGQLYGYTF. The DNA of the CDR3 is TGTGCCAGCAGTGGCGGGCAACTCTATGGCTACACCTTC.

This clonotype has just a few counts. This chain links TRBV15 with TRBJ2-5, with D possibly TRBD1 on 6 matching bases. The CDR3 length is 14 residues. V lost 3 bases and J lost 2, with 10 bases in between. Germline-derived CDR1 and CDR2 are LNHNV and YYDKDF (reference sequence). The CDR3 coding sequence is TGTGCCACCAGCAGTTCGGACAGTCAAGAGACCCAGTACTTC. This encodes CATSSSDSQETQYF.

This sequence joins TRBV6-1 and TRBJ1-2; D is unresolved. V gave up 0 bases and J gave up 8 bases, with 10 bases separating them. This CDR3 has 13 amino acids. Germline V gives CDR1 MNHNS, CDR2 SASEGT. The CDR3 loop reads CASSEAGREGYTF. The CDR3 DNA sequence: TGTGCCAGCAGTGAAGCCGGACGGGAAGGCTACACCTTC.

The V and J genes are TRBV5-1 and TRBJ2-3; 7 bases are a match to TRBD2. This CDR3 spans 14 amino acids. CDR1 and CDR2 (germline): SGHRS, YFSETQ. The J segment lost 7 bases and the V segment lost 4 bases, leaving 9 bases of the junction unmatched. CDR3: CASSGGETPYTQYF. In DNA form, the CDR3 reads TGCGCCAGCAGCGGGGGGGAGACTCCTTATACGCAGTATTTT.

This clonotype was recorded many times. This rearrangement joins TRBV19 to TRBJ1-2; D call uncertain. The ends were cut back, 9 bases at V and 2 bases at J, with 7 bases in the middle. CDR1 and CDR2 (germline): LNHDA, SQIVND (reference sequence). There are 11 residues in the CDR3. As DNA, the CDR3 is TGTGCCAGCAGCGCGAACTATGGCTACACCTTC. The encoded protein is CASSANYGYTF. The complete variable domain, with remaining parts taken from reference TRBV19 and TRBJ1-2, reads DGGITQSPKYLFRKEGQNVTLSCEQNLNHDAMYWYRQDPGQGLRLIYYSQIVNDFQKGDIAEGYSVSREKKESFPLTVTSAQKNPTAFYLCASSANYGYTFGSGTRLTVV.

This clonotype has ten or more counts. The V call is TRBV28, the J call TRBJ2-7; tentatively, D is TRBD1 (6 bases). The CDR3 covers 14 residues. Germline V CDR1 and CDR2: MDHEN, SYDVKM. Deletions cut 3 bases from V and 3 bases from J, with 12 bases between. CDR3 nucleotide sequence: TGTGCCAGCAGTTTCATCGGACAGAGCTACGAGCAGTACTTC. Protein: CASSFIGQSYEQYF.

V and J are TRBV6-2 or TRBV6-3 and TRBJ1-1; TRBD1 might be the D (6 bases). Per germline, CDR1 MNHEY and CDR2 SVGEGT. The CDR3 length is 13 residues. With 3 bases removed from V and 12 bases from J, the gap between germline ends came to 17 bases. The CDR3 loop reads CASSYSGQLKTFF. CDR3 sequence (DNA): TGTGCCAGCAGTTATTCTGGACAGCTAAAAACTTTCTTT.

This rearrangement joins TRBV5-6 to TRBJ2-1, with 13 bases matching TRBD2. This CDR3 spans 17 amino acids. J gave up 7 bases and V 1 base, and 8 bases lay outside the gene matches. Germline-derived CDR1 and CDR2 are SGHDT and YYEEEE. The CDR3 loop is CASSLRALGLAGNEQFF. The DNA for the CDR3 is TGTGCCAGCAGCTTGAGGGCTTTGGGACTAGCGGGGAATGAGCAGTTCTTC.

The sample holds many counts of this clonotype. This chain joins TRBV28 and TRBJ2-7; TRBD1 matches at 7 bases. V was pared by 8 bases and J by 2 bases, with 12 bases of the junction left unmatched. CDR1 is MDHEN and CDR2 is SYDVKM in the germline V gene. The CDR3 totals 15 residues. The CDR3, as DNA: TGTGCCAGCGGGGGATCGGGACAGTCAGCCTACGAGCAGTACTTC. Translation: CASGGSGQSAYEQYF. The variable domain in full, with the rest retrieved from reference TRBV28 and TRBJ2-7, is DVKVTQSSRYLVKRTGEKVFLECVQDMDHENMFWYRQDPGLGLRLIYFSYDVKMKEKGDIPEGYSVSREKKERFSLILESASTNQTSMYLCASGGSGQSAYEQYFGPGTRLTVT.

The chain combines TRBV2 with TRBJ1-2; D unclear. CDR1 SNHLY and CDR2 FYNNEI come from the germline V gene. This CDR3 is built from 14 residues. Trimming removed 6 bases from V and 8 bases from J, with 19 bases in between. CDR3 region: CASSESSVREGYTF. DNA of the CDR3: TGTGCCAGCAGCGAGTCGTCCGTGCGGGAGGGCTACACCTTC.

Remarks on this clonotype: This may be a read error, as it is one base from a much larger clone. The chain recombines TRBV9 with TRBJ2-5; D is perhaps TRBD2 (5 bases). CDR3 length: 14 residues. Germline assignment: CDR1 SGDLS and CDR2 YYNGEE. In DNA form, the CDR3 reads TGTGTCAGCAGCGCCCCCGGGAATCCAGAGACCCAGTACTTC. As protein: CVSSAPGNPETQYF.

This clonotype was observed a handful of times. V usage is TRBV5-5 and J usage is TRBJ1-1; possible D gene TRBD1, 5 bases. The CDR3 is made up of 17 amino acids. Between the trimmed V and J ends, which lost 7 bases and 4 bases, there was a span of 26 bases. Germline assignment: CDR1 SGHKS and CDR2 YYEKEE (reference sequence). This chain's CDR3 is CASRHTGTGGFGTEAFF. The CDR3, as DNA: TGTGCCAGCCGACACACCGGGACGGGAGGGTTTGGCACTGAAGCTTTCTTT.

In its sample, this clonotype was seen many times. V usage is TRBV20-1 and J usage is TRBJ2-1, with D possibly being TRBD2 (6 bases). The CDR3 totals 15 residues. CDR1 is DFQATT, CDR2 SNEGSKA, per germline (reference sequence). V lost 3 bases to trimming and J lost 8 bases, with 20 bases between them. The CDR3 is CSARSWDSPWDEQFF. In DNA, the CDR3 is TGCAGTGCTAGGTCTTGGGACTCACCCTGGGATGAGCAGTTCTTC.